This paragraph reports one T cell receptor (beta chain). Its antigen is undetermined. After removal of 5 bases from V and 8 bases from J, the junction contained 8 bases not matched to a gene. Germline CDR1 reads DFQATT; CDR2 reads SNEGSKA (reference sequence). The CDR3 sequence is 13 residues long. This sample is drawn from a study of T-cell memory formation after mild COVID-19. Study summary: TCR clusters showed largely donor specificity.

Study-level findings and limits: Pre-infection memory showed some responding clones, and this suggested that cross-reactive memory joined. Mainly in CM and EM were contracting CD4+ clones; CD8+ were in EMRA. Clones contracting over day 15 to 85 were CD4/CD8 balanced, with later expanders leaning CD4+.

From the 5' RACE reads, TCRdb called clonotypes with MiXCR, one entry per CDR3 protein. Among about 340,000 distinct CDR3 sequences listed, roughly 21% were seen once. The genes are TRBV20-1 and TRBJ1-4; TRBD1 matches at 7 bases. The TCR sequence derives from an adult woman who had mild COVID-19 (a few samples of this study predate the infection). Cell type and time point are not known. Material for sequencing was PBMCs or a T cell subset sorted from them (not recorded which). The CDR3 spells CSASTGVREKLFF. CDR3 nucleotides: TGCAGTGCTTCAACAGGGGTACGCGAAAAACTGTTTTTT.